This paragraph covers one T cell receptor (beta chain) sequence. The source of the sample is a study of shared clonotypes between healthy human individuals. Trimming took 6 bases from V and 0 from J, leaving 14 bases between them. Per germline, CDR1 SQVTM and CDR2 ANQGSEA. This CDR3 is built from 15 residues. The assay was immunoSEQ multiplex PCR, and TCRdb's table has in-frame clones only and misses some. The sample consists of approximately 2,000,000 clones, roughly 93% of them appearing once. Terminally differentiated effector memory CD45RA+ cells were excluded by CCR7 positive selection of CD45RO-negative cells.

V gene TRBV29-1 combines with J gene TRBJ2-2; D is ambiguous. Sequences were obtained from naive CD8+ T cells from PBMCs. This clonotype was sampled from a man younger than 35 in good health. Some clones in this sample may be carry-over from other donors' samples. DNA of the CDR3: TGCAGCGTGACCTCCGGGCGGACGAACACCGGGGAGCTGTTTTTT. It encodes CSVTSGRTNTGELFF.